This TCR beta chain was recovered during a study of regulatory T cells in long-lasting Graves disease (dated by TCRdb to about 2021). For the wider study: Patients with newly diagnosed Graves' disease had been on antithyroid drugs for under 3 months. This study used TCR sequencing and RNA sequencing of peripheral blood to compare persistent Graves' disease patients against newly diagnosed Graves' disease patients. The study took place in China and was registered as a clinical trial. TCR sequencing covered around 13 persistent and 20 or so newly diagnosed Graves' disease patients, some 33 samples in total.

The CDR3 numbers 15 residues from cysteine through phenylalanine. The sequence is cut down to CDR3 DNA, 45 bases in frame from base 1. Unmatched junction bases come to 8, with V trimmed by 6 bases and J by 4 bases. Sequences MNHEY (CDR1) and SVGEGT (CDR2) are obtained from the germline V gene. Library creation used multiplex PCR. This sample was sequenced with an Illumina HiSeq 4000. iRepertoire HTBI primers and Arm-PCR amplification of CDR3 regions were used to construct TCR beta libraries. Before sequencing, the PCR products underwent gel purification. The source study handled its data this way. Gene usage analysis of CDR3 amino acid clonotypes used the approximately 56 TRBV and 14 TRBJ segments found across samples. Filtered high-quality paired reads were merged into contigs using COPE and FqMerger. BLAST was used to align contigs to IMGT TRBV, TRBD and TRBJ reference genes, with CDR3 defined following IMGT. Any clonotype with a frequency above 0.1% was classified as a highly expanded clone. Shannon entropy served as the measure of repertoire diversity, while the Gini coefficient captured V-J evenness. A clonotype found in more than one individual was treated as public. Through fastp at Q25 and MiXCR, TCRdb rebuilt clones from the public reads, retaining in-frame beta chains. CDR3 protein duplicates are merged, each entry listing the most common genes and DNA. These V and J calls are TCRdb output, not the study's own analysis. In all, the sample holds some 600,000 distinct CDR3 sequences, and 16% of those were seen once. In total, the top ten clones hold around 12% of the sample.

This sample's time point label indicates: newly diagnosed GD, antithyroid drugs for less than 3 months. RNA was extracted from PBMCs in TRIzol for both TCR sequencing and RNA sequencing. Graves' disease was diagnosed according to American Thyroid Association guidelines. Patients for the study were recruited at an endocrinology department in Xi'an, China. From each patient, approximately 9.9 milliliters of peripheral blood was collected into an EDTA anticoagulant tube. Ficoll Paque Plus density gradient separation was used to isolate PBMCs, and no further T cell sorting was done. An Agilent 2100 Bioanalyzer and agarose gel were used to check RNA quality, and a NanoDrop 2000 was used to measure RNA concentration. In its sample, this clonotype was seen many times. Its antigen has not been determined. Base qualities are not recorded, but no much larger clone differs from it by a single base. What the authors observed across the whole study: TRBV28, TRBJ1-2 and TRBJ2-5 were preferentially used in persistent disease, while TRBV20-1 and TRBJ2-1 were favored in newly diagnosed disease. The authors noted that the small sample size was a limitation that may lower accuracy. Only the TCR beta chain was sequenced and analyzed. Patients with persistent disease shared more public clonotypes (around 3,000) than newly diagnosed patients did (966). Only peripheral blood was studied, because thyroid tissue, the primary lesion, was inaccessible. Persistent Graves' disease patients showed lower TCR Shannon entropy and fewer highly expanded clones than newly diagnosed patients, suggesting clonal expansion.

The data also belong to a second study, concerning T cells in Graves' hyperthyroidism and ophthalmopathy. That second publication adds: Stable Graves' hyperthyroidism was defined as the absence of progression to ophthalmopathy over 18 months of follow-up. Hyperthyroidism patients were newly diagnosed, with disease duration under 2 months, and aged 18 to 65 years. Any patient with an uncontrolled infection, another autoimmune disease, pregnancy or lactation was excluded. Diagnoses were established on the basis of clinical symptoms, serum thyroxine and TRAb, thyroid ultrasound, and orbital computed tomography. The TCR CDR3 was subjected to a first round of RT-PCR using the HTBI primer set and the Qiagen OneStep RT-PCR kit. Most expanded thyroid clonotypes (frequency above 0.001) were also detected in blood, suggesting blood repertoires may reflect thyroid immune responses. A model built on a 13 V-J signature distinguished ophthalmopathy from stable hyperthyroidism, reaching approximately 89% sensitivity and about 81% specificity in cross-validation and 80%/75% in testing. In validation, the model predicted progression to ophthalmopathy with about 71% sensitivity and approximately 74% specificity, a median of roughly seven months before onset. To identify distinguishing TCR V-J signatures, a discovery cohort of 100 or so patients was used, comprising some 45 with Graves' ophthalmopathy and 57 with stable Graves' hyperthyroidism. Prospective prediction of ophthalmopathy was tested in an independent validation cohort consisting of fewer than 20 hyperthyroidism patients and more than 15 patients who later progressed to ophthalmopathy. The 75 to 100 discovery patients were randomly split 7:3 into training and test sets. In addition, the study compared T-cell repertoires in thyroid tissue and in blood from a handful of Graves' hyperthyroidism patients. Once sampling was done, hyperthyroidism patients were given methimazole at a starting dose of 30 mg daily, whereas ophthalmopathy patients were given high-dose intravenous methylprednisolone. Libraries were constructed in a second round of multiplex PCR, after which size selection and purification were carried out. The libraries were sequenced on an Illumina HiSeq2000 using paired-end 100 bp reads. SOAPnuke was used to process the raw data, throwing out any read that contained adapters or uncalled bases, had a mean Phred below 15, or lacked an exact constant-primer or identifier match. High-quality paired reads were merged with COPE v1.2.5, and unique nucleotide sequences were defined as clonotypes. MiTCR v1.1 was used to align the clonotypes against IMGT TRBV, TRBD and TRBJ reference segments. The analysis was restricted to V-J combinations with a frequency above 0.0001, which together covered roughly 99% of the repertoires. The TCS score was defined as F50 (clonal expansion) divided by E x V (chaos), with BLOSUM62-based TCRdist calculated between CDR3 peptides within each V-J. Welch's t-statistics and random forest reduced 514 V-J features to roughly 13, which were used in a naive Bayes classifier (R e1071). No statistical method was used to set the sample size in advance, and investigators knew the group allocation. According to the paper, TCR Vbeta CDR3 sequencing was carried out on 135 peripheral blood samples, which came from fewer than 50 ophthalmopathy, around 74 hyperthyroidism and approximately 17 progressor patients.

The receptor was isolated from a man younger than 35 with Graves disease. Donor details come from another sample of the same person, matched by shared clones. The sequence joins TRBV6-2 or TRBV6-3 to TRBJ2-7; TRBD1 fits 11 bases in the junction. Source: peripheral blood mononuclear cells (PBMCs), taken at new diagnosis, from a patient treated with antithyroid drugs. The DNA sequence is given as TGTGCCAGCAGGATACCGGGACAGGGGGGGTACGAGCAGTACTTC. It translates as CASRIPGQGGYEQYF.